The entry below describes one T cell receptor (beta chain). Original data processing: Estimates of nucleated cell counts were drawn from the amplification of reference gene primers. The method was immunoSEQ multiplex PCR; TCRdb's version includes in-frame clones alone and lacks a portion of them. V, J and clone size derive from that table, while D and trimming were established from the DNA sequence. The data show roughly 500,000 clones, 80% to 90% seen once. Germline V lookup: CDR1 MNHEY, CDR2 SMNVEV (reference sequence). Deletions cut 0 bases from V and 4 bases from J, with 15 bases between. The CDR3 runs 16 residues. The source of the sample is a study of blood T cell repertoires in COVID-19. In the study overall: Donors in the United States, Italy and Spain gave samples during acute or convalescent COVID-19. T cells, B-cell-depleted T cells, or PBMCs provided the cDNA or gDNA that served as material.

This sequence was found in a human donor in a cohort sampled during active COVID-19. Sequencing was done on a sample of peripheral blood. This chain connects TRBV27 to TRBJ1-2, with D tentatively TRBD1 (6 bases). CDR3 sequence reads: CASSLSKLGGSYGYTF. CDR3 DNA: TGTGCCAGCAGTTTATCGAAGTTAGGGGGTAGCTATGGCTACACCTTC.